Below, 5 T cell receptor beta chains from the same sample are listed, as sequenced in a study of shared clonotypes between healthy human individuals. Repertoires were generated with immunoSEQ multiplex PCR, while TCRdb's copy carries only in-frame clones and drops some. The data contain about 1 million clones, 70% to 80% of them singletons. The sample comprised memory CD4+ T cells sorted from blood. Documented subset: CD45RA-negative fraction. Receptor source: a man aged 18 to 35 in good health.

This rearrangement joins TRBV11-2 to TRBJ1-1; possibly TRBD1 for D (5 bases). Germline V gives CDR1 SGHAT, CDR2 FQNNGV. Trimming took off 1 base at V and 5 bases at J, with 11 bases between the two ends. This CDR3 has 14 amino acids. The CDR3 DNA reads as TGTGCCAGCAGCTTAGCTGCAGGGAGGACTGAAGCTTTCTTT. Translating it yields CASSLAAGRTEAFF.

V is TRBV7-2 and J is TRBJ2-2, with a weak D call TRBD1 (7 bases). V shed 3 bases and J shed 5 bases, with 13 bases lying between them. CDR3 length: 15 amino acids. In germline, CDR1 is SGHTA, CDR2 FQGNSA. CDR3 nucleotides: TGTGCCAGCAGCTTTCAGGGGGGTCGTACCGGGGAGCTGTTTTTT. This codes for CASSFQGGRTGELFF.

CDR3 sequence reads: CASSYKVGRARDEQFF. CDR3 nucleotides: TGTGCCAGCAGTTACAAGGTCGGGAGGGCCAGGGATGAGCAGTTCTTC. The chain combines TRBV6-8 with TRBJ2-1, with TRBD2 matching 8 bases. V was clipped by 2 bases and J by 8 bases; unmatched bases: 11. The CDR3 has 16 amino acids. Germline CDR1 MNHGY, CDR2 SAAAGT.

J is TRBJ2-2 and V is TRBV18, with a possible D match to TRBD1 (6 bases). There are 14 residues in the CDR3. CDR1 and CDR2 (germline): KGHSH, LQKENI. Trimming removed 2 bases at V and 7 bases at J, with 11 bases between. The CDR3 here is CASSPFSDSGELFF. The CDR3 nucleotides are TGTGCCAGCTCACCATTTTCGGACAGCGGGGAGCTGTTTTTT.

The V and J genes are TRBV7-9 and TRBJ2-1, with D maybe TRBD2 (6 bases). Trimming removed 1 base from V and 7 bases from J, with 11 bases in between. The CDR3 is 14 residues long. The germline CDR1 and CDR2 sequences are SEHNR and FQNEAQ (reference sequence). CDR3 DNA: TGTGCCAGCAGCTTAGGGCCCGGGGGTAATGAGCAGTTCTTC. It is translated as CASSLGPGGNEQFF.